A single sample is the source of the 8 T cell receptor beta chains below, sequenced in a study of T cell changes during pregnancy in multiple sclerosis. The data were produced by immunoSEQ multiplex PCR, yet TCRdb's version contains in-frame clones alone and is incomplete. This sample has 65,000 to 90,000 clones, with about 89% found just once. The sequencing here drew on PBMCs, taken in the first trimester of pregnancy. The receptors derive from a female donor in good health, serving as a control in a pregnancy study. Some clones in this sample may be carry-over from other donors' samples.

The chain carries TRBV6-5 and TRBJ1-2, with D unresolved. V was pared by 0 bases and J by 4 bases, with 6 bases between. The CDR3 has 13 residues. From germline, CDR1 is MNHEY and CDR2 SVGAGI. The CDR3 spells CASSYSRVYGYTF. CDR3 in DNA: TGTGCCAGCAGTTACTCCCGGGTCTATGGCTACACCTTC.

The chain has TRBV19 and TRBJ2-2; 11 bases align to TRBD2. J lost 6 bases, V lost 6 bases, and 6 bases had no gene match. The CDR3 loop spans 15 amino acids. Germline V CDR1 and CDR2: LNHDA, SQIVND (reference sequence). In nucleotides, the CDR3 is TGTGCCAGTAGCGTAGCGGGAGGGCCTGCCGGGGAGCTGTTTTTT. Its translation: CASSVAGGPAGELFF.

This chain links TRBV28 with TRBJ1-1; TRBD1 might be the D (6 bases). V lost 2 bases, J lost 8 bases, and 9 bases lay in between. This CDR3 spans 12 amino acids. Germline V CDR1 and CDR2: MDHEN, SYDVKM. CDR3 protein: CASSLGRGEAFF. In DNA, the CDR3 is TGTGCCAGCAGTTTAGGCAGGGGAGAAGCTTTCTTT.

The chain links TRBV14 to TRBJ1-2, with 7 bases aligning to TRBD1. Germline trimming cut 0 bases from V and 6 bases from J; bases unmatched to any gene: 4. Germline lookup yields CDR1 SGHDN and CDR2 FVKESK. The CDR3 is 14 amino acids. The CDR3 DNA follows: TGTGCCAGCAGCCAAGATCTCAGGGGGGATGGCTACACCTTC. This sequence encodes CASSQDLRGDGYTF.

Concerning this clone: Other DNA sequences in this specimen translate into the identical CDR3. This chain links TRBV29-1 with TRBJ2-3, with D unresolved. The CDR3 runs to 14 residues. CDR1 is SQVTM and CDR2 is ANQGSEA in the germline V gene. V lost 4 bases and J 0 bases, leaving 11 bases between the germline ends. CDR3 sequence: CSVGRGGSTDTQYF. CDR3 in DNA: TGCAGCGTTGGGCGAGGCGGTAGCACAGATACGCAGTATTTT.

The chain joins TRBV7-9 to TRBJ2-6, with D possibly TRBD1 on 5 matching bases. There are 16 residues in the CDR3. Germline V lookup: CDR1 SEHNR, CDR2 FQNEAQ (reference sequence). The ends were cut back, 1 base at V and 2 bases at J, with 9 bases in the middle. The CDR3 sequence: CASSLDRRAGANVLTF. CDR3 nucleotide sequence: TGTGCCAGCAGCTTAGATCGCAGGGCTGGGGCCAACGTCCTGACTTTC.

The chain employs TRBV14 and TRBJ1-2; D might be TRBD1 (6 bases). The germline V gene encodes CDR1 SGHDN and CDR2 FVKESK. Trimming left V 7 bases short and J 4 bases short, with 13 bases between. The CDR3 covers 13 residues. DNA of the CDR3: TGTGCCAGCACCAAGGGGGGGTCCTATGGCTACACCTTC. It is translated as CASTKGGSYGYTF.

This chain links TRBV28 with TRBJ1-3, with 10 bases that match TRBD1. Germline V CDR1 and CDR2: MDHEN, SYDVKM. The CDR3 covers 14 residues. V shed 5 bases and J 10 bases; nucleotides not matched to a gene: 8. CDR3 amino acids: CASSSMDRGRTIYF. In DNA, the CDR3 is TGTGCCAGCAGTAGTATGGACAGGGGGAGAACCATATATTTT.